Listed below are T cell receptor beta chains from one sample, sequenced in a study of OX40 agonist ivuxolimab in advanced cancers. Sequencing was performed with immunoSEQ multiplex PCR; in TCRdb, only in-frame clones are kept and a portion is missing. Among approximately 84,000 clones listed, around 86% were seen once. The material was CD4+ or CD8+ T cells sorted from blood, obtained in a trial of the OX40 agonist ivuxolimab. The receptor source for this set is an adult with an advanced solid tumor such as melanoma, head and neck, liver or kidney cancer. The CDR3 runs from the conserved cysteine through the conserved F or W. The D gene is left open where the match is weak.

v_gene	d_gene	j_gene	CDR3aa
TRBV28	TRBD2	TRBJ2-3	CASSPPGGGRDTQYF
TRBV5-6	TRBD1	TRBJ2-7	CASSPDRAYVEYEQYF
TRBV19	-	TRBJ2-3	CASSVANTDTQYF
TRBV5-4	-	TRBJ2-3	CASSPQFGRRSTDTQYF
TRBV4-3	-	TRBJ2-1	CASSQDRGDYNEQFF
TRBV5-5	TRBD1	TRBJ1-1	CASSLDLGTATEAFF
TRBV27	-	TRBJ1-6	CASSLMTDSPLHF
TRBV5-4	TRBD2	TRBJ2-3	CASSFLGTRDTDTQYF
TRBV11-3	-	TRBJ2-5	CASSLLGQQTQYF
TRBV7-9	TRBD2	TRBJ2-3	CASSLSASGGFTQYF
TRBV7-9	-	TRBJ2-7	CASSLAKDSYEQYF
TRBV7-9	-	TRBJ2-7	CASSSHLFSLWEQYF
TRBV19	-	TRBJ1-4	CASSRDATNEKLFF
TRBV28	TRBD1	TRBJ1-1	CASSYPGRDRGLNTEAFF
TRBV4-3	-	TRBJ2-2	CASSQDPGTGELFF
TRBV6-1	TRBD2	TRBJ2-7	CASSGQLGGGGEQYF